The clone carrying this TCR beta chain appeared a single time. Antigen unknown. The CDR3 has 14 residues. Germline CDR1 SNHLY, CDR2 FYNNEI. V shed 7 bases and J shed 2 bases, with 13 bases lying between them. Unique molecular identifiers tagged individual cDNA molecules. TCRdb recomputed calls from the 5' RACE reads with MiXCR, one row per CDR3 protein. The data contain over 50,000 distinct CDR3 sequences, about 9.9% of them singletons. These data belong to a study of early T cells in non-severe SARS-CoV-2 infection. Overall study results and limits: Lookups in VDJdb leaned toward anti-spike CD8 responses and missed private and CD4 specificities.

The sample taken for sequencing was whole blood. V gene TRBV2 combines with J gene TRBJ2-3; no definite D call. The source of this sequence is an adult who was a healthcare worker with PCR-confirmed SARS-CoV-2 infection or an uninfected control (not recorded which). This CDR3 is CASMRPPHTDTQYF. CDR3 in DNA: TGTGCCAGCATGAGGCCACCTCACACAGATACGCAGTATTTT.